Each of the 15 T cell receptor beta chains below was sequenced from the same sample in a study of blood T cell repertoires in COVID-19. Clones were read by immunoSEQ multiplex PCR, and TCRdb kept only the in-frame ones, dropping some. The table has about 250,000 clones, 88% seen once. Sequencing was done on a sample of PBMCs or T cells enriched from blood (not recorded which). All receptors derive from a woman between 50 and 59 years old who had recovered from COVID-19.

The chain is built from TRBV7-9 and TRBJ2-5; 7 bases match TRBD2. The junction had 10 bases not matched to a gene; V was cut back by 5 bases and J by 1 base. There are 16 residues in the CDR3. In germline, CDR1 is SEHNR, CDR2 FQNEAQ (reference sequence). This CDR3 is CASSPGDRGVQETQYF. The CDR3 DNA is TGTGCCAGCAGCCCTGGGGATCGGGGGGTCCAAGAGACCCAGTACTTC.

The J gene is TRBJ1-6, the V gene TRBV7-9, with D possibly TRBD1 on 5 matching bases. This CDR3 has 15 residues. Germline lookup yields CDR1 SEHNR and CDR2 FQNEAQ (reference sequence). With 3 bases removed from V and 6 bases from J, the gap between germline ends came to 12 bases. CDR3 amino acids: CASSFSRGGNSPLHF. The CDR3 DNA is TGTGCCAGCAGCTTCTCGCGGGGGGGTAATTCACCCCTCCACTTT.

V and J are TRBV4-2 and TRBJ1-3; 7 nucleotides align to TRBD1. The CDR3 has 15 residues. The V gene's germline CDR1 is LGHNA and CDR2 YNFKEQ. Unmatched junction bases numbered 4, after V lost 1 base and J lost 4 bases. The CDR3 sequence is CASSQAGGWGNTIYF. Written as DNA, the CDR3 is TGTGCCAGCAGCCAAGCAGGGGGATGGGGAAACACCATATATTTT.

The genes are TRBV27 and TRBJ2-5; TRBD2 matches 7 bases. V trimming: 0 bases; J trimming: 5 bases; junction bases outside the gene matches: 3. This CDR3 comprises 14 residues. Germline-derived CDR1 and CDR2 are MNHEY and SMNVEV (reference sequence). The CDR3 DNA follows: TGTGCCAGCAGTTTATCACTAGCGAGGGAGACCCAGTACTTC. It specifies CASSLSLARETQYF.

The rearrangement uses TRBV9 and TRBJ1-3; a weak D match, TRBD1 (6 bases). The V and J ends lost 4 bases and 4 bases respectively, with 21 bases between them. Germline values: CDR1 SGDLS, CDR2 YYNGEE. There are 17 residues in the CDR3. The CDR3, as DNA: TGTGCCAGCAGCATCCAGTCCCAAACAGGGTTGGGAAACACCATATATTTT. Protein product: CASSIQSQTGLGNTIYF.

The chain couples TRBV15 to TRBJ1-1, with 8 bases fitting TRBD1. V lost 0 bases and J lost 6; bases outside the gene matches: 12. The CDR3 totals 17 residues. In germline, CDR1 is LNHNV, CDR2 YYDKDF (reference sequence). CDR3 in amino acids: CATSRDLLTGGNSEAFF. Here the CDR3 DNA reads TGTGCCACCAGCAGAGATTTATTAACAGGGGGGAATTCTGAAGCTTTCTTT.

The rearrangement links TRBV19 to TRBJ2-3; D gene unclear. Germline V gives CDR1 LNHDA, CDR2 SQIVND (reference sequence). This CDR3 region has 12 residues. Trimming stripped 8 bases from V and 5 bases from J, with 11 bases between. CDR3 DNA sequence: TGTGCCAGTGCTAGGTCCGGAGATACGCAGTATTTT. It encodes CASARSGDTQYF.

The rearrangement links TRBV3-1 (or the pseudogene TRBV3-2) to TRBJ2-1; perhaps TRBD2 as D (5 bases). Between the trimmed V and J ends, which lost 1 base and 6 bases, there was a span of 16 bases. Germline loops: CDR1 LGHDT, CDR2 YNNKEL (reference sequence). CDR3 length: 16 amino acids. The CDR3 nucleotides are TGTGCCAGCAGCCAAGGGCCTGGAGGCTTATTCAATGAGCAGTTCTTC. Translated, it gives CASSQGPGGLFNEQFF.

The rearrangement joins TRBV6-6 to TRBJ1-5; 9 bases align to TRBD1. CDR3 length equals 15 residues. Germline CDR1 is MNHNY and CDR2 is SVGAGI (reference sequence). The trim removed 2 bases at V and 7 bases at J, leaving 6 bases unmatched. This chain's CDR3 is CASSYVTGGVQPQHF. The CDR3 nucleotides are TGTGCCAGCAGTTACGTTACAGGGGGCGTCCAGCCCCAGCATTTT.

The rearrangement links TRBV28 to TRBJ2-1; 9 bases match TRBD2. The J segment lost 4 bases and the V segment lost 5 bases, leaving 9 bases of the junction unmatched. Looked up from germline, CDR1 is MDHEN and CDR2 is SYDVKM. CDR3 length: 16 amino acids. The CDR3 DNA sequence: TGTGCCAGCAGTAGCTTAGCGGGAGAAGCTTACAATGAGCAGTTCTTC. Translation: CASSSLAGEAYNEQFF.

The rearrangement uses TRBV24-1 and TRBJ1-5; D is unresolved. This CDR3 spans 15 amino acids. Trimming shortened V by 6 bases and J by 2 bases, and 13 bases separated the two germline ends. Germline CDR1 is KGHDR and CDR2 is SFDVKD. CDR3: CATSLAGGRNQPQHF. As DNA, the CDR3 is TGTGCCACCAGTTTGGCAGGTGGTCGCAATCAGCCCCAGCATTTT.

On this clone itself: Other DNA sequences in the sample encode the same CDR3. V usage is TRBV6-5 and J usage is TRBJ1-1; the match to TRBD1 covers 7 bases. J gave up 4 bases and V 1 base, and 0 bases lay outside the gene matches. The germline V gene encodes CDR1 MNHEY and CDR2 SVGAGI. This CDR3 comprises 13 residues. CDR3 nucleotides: TGTGCCAGCAGTTACTACAGGGGCACTGAAGCTTTCTTT. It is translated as CASSYYRGTEAFF.

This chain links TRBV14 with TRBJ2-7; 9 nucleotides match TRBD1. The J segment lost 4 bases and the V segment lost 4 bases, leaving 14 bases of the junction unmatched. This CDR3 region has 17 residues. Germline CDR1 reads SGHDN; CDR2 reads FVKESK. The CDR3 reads CASSRRPDRGPFYEQYF. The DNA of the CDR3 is TGTGCCAGCAGCCGCAGGCCGGACAGGGGTCCCTTTTACGAGCAGTACTTC.

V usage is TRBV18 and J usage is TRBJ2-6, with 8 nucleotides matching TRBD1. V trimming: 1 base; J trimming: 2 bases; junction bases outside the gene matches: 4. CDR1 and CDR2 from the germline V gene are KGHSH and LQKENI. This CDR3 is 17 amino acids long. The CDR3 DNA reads TGTGCCAGCTCACCACAACAGGGGGGCGCTGGGGCCAACGTCCTGACTTTC. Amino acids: CASSPQQGGAGANVLTF.

This chain's CDR3 is CASSPRGGDGYTF. In DNA, the CDR3 is TGTGCCAGCAGCCCTCGGGGAGGGGATGGCTACACCTTC. This chain joins TRBV3-1 (or the pseudogene TRBV3-2) and TRBJ1-2, with D possibly TRBD1 on 5 matching bases. Trimming removed 4 bases from V and 6 bases from J, with 12 bases in between. The germline CDR1 and CDR2 sequences are LGHDT and YNNKEL (reference sequence). The CDR3 is made up of 13 amino acids.